The clone carrying this T cell receptor beta chain was detected only a few times. Its antigen is unknown. The data originate from a study of T cell repertoires in cytomegalovirus infection. TCRdb analysed the reads with MiXCR anew, one entry per CDR3 protein. The sample has tens of thousands of distinct CDR3 sequences, 20% to 25% seen once. Notes on the study in general: Dominating the ex vivo response were TCR beta clonotypes that were CMV-specific and HLA-C-restricted.

J gave up 6 bases and V 3 bases, and 16 bases lay outside the gene matches. The V gene's germline CDR1 is SEHNR and CDR2 FQNEAQ (reference sequence). The CDR3 is made up of 17 amino acids. Sample: CD8+ T cells from cultured PBMCs, taken from culture after CMV antigen stimulation. This sequence originates from a human donor in good health (CMV status not recorded). Some clones in this sample may be carry-over from other donors' samples. The chain recombines TRBV7-9 with TRBJ1-2, with 7 bases matching TRBD1. This CDR3 reads CASSLAYRDTQGDGYTF. The CDR3, as DNA: TGTGCCAGCAGCTTGGCCTACAGGGACACCCAGGGGGATGGCTACACCTTC.